This T cell receptor beta chain derives from a study of identical twins. Study observations and caveats: The models systematically underestimated how much out-of-frame TCR alpha was shared in monozygotic twins. Among out-of-frame alpha sequences shared by twins, low generation probability occurred in excess. The study reached conclusions through statistical analysis that was cross-sectional, not following the same donors.

Trimming removed 5 bases from V and 0 bases from J; junction bases left unmatched: 6. Per the germline V gene, CDR1 is SSHAT and CDR2 is FNYEAQ (reference sequence). The CDR3 is 16 residues long. MiXCR, applied by TCRdb to the 5' RACE reads, yields one record per CDR3 protein. Counted here are roughly 690,000 distinct CDR3 sequences, roughly 20% occurring once; the ten biggest clones make up roughly 4%. On this clonotype: As yet, its antigen is unknown.

A further study also used this sample, focusing on T cells expressing NK-cell markers. From that paper: Sequencing covered eight donors, seven HCMV-seropositive and one seronegative.

The chain couples TRBV7-7 to TRBJ2-3; 9 bases align to TRBD2. The TCR was taken from a woman in her late teens or twenties in good health. Sample: PBMCs. This chain's CDR3 is CASSRGLALSTDTQYF. The CDR3 nucleotides are TGTGCCAGCAGCCGAGGACTAGCGCTTAGCACAGATACGCAGTATTTT.